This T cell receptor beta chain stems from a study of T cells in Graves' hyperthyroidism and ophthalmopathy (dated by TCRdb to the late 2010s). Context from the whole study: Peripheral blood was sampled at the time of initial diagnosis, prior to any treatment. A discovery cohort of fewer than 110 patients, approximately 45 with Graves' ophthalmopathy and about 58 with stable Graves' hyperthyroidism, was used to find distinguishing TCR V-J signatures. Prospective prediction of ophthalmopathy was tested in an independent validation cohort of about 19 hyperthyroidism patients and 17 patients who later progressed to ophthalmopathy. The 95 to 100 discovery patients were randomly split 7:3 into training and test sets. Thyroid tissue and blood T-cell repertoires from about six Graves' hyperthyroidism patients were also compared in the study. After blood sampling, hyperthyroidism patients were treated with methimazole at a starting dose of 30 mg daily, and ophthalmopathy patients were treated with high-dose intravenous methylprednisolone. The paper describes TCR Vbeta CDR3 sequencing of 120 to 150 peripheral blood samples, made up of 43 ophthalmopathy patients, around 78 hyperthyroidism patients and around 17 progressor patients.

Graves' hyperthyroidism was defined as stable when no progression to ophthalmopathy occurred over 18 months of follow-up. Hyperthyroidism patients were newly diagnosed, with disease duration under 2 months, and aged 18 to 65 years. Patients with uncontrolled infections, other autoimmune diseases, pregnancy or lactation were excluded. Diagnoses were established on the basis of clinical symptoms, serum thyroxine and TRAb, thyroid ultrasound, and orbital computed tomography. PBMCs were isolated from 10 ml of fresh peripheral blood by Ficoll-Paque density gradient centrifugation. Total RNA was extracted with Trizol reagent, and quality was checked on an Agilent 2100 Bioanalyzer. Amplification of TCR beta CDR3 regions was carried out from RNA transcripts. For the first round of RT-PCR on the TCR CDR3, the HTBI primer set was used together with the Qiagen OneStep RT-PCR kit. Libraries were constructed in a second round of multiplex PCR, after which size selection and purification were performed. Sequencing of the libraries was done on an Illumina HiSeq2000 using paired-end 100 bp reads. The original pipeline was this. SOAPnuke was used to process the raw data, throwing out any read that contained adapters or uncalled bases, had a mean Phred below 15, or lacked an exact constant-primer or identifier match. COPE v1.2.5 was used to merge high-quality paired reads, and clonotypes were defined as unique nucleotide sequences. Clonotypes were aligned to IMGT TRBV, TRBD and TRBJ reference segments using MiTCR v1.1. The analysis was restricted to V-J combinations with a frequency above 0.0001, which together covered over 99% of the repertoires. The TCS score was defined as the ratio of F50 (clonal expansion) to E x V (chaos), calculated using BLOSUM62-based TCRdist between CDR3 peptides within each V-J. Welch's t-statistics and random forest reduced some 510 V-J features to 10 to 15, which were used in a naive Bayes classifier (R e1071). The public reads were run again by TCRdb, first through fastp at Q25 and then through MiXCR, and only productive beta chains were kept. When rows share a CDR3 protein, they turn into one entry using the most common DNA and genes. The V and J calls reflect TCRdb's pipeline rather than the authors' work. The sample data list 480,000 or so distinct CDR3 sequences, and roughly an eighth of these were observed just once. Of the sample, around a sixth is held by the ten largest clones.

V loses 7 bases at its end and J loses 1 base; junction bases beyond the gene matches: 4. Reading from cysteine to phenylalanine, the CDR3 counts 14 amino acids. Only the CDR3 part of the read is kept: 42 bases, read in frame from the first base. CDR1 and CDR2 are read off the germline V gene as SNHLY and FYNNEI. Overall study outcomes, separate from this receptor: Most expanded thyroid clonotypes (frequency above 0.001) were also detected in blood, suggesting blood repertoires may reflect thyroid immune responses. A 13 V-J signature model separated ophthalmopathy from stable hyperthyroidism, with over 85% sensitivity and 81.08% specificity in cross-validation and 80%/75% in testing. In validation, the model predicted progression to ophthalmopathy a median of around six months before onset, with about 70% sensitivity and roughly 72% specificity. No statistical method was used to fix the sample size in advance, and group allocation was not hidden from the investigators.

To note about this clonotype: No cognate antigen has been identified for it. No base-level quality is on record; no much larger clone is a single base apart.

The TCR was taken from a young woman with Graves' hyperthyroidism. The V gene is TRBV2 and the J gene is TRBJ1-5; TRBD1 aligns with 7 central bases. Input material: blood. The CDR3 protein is CASMEGASNQPQHF. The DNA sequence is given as TGTGCCAGCATGGAGGGGGCGAGCAATCAGCCCCAGCATTTT.